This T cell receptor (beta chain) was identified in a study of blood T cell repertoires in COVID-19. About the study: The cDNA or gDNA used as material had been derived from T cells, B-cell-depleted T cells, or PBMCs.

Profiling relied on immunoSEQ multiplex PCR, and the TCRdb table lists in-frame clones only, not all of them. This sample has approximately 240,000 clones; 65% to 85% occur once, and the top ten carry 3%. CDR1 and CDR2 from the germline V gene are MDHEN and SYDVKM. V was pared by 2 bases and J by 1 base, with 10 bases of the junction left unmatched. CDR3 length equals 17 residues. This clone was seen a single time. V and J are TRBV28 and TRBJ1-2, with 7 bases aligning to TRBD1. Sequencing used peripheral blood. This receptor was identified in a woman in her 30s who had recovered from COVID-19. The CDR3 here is CASSLGGGAGYNYGYTF. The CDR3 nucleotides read TGTGCCAGCAGTTTAGGAGGGGGCGCGGGTTATAACTATGGCTACACCTTC.